This T cell receptor beta chain is drawn from a study of CD8+ T cells in alopecia areata. Study-wide background: The study gave treated patients oral tofacitinib at 5 to 10 mg twice daily.

As the sequencing template, cDNA was produced by extracting RNA and reverse transcribing it. Assay: immunoSEQ multiplex PCR; the TCRdb copy retains only in-frame clones and omits some. The sample holds approximately 100,000 clones; around 86% are singletons and the top ten take around 10%. Treatment reported: oral pan-JAK inhibitor, 5-10 mg twice daily. This CDR3 spans 12 amino acids. Germline V lookup: CDR1 MGHDK, CDR2 SYGVNS. The V and J ends lost 6 bases and 8 bases respectively, with 11 bases between them. The clonotype comes from a human donor with alopecia areata. Source: CD8+ T cells sorted from blood, taken at roughly week 30, from a patient treated with tofacitinib. This chain connects TRBV25-1 to TRBJ2-1; D might be TRBD1 (5 bases). The CDR3 is CASRAGSYEQFF. CDR3 sequence (DNA): TGTGCCAGCAGGGCAGGGTCTTATGAGCAGTTCTTC. The entire variable domain, with the rest obtained from reference TRBV25-1 and TRBJ2-1, is as follows: EADIYQTPRYLVIGTGKKITLECSQTMGHDKMYWYQQDPGMELHLIHYSYGVNSTEKGDLSSESTVSRIRTEHFPLTLESARPSHTSQYLCASRAGSYEQFFGPGTRLTVL.